Reported below is one TCR beta chain. The data were taken from a study of cytomegalovirus exposure and HLA in healthy donors. The study ran its PCR with 60 Vbeta and 13 Jbeta primers. Original data processing: Counted up in a later analysis, unique TCR beta chains came to about 80 million, with around 11 million shared. Produced via immunoSEQ multiplex PCR; TCRdb's table is partial and in-frame only. V, J and clone size are taken as reported in that table, and D and trimming were inferred from the DNA itself. The sample has under 55,000 clones, 80% seen once. Germline V lookup: CDR1 SGDLS, CDR2 YYNGEE. The CDR3 has 17 residues. V shed 3 bases and J shed 6 bases, with 21 bases lying between them.

Sequencing was done on a sample of PBMCs. V gene TRBV9 combines with J gene TRBJ2-2; tentatively, D is TRBD2 (5 bases). This receptor was taken from a young man in good health and CMV-seropositive. For the CDR3, the DNA is TGTGCCAGCAGCGCCCGGGCCTCTGGGAGATCCGCCGGGGAGCTGTTTTTT. Protein product: CASSARASGRSAGELFF.